Below are 19 T cell receptor beta chains sequenced from a single sample in a study of blood T cell repertoires in COVID-19. The table came from immunoSEQ multiplex PCR; TCRdb's copy has only in-frame clones and leaves some out. Of 200,000 to 250,000 clones listed, around 82% are singletons. The sequenced material came from peripheral blood. Source of these receptors: a woman older than 75 with active or convalescent COVID-19.

The chain has TRBV15 and TRBJ2-1; D unclear. The germline V gene encodes CDR1 LNHNV and CDR2 YYDKDF (reference sequence). CDR3 length: 12 amino acids. V shed 4 bases and J shed 2 bases, with 3 bases lying between them. CDR3 amino acids: CATSTAYNEQFF. The CDR3 bases are TGTGCCACCAGCACAGCCTACAATGAGCAGTTCTTC.

The chain is built from TRBV6-2 or TRBV6-3 and TRBJ2-7, with a possible D match to TRBD2 (5 bases). CDR1 and CDR2 (germline): MNHEY, SVGEGT. CDR3 length: 14 amino acids. The germline V and J ends were trimmed by 0 bases and 4 bases, with 10 bases remaining between them. The CDR3 region is CASSYSVGVYEQYF. The CDR3, as DNA: TGTGCCAGCAGTTACTCGGTCGGGGTGTACGAGCAGTACTTC.

This chain connects TRBV19 to TRBJ2-5; 8 bases match TRBD2. V was clipped by 3 bases and J by 2 bases; unmatched bases: 5. Germline assignment: CDR1 LNHDA and CDR2 SQIVND (reference sequence). This CDR3 has 15 amino acids. DNA for the CDR3: TGTGCCAGTAGTATCGCGGTAGCGGGACAAGAGACCCAGTACTTC. Translating it yields CASSIAVAGQETQYF.

The chain uses TRBV27 and TRBJ2-1, with a tentative D call TRBD1 (6 bases). This CDR3 region has 12 residues. The V gene's germline CDR1 is MNHEY and CDR2 SMNVEV (reference sequence). V lost 6 bases to trimming and J lost 8 bases, with 11 bases between them. The CDR3 bases are TGTGCCAGCAGACGGTCAGGGGATGAGCAGTTCTTC. Its translation: CASRRSGDEQFF.

This clone was detected once. V is TRBV6-5 and J is TRBJ2-4, with D possibly being TRBD1 (7 bases). The CDR3 totals 14 residues. CDR1 is MNHEY and CDR2 is SVGAGI in the germline V gene. Trimming took 6 bases from V and 7 from J, leaving 16 bases between them. For the CDR3, the DNA is TGTGCCAGCAGAGACAGGGTTGGGAGGAACATTCAGTACTTC. It specifies CASRDRVGRNIQYF.

V gene TRBV6-5 combines with J gene TRBJ2-3; TRBD2 matches 7 bases. Germline values: CDR1 MNHEY, CDR2 SVGAGI. V shed 6 bases and J 10 bases; nucleotides not matched to a gene: 16. The CDR3 contains 15 residues. The CDR3 loop is CASRSLQAGSSSQYF. In DNA, the CDR3 is TGTGCCAGCAGATCCCTACAAGCGGGGAGCTCCTCGCAGTATTTT.

This CDR3 is CASLGTAVINYGYTF. The CDR3 region has the DNA TGTGCCAGTCTTGGGACAGCCGTTATTAACTATGGCTACACCTTC. The chain is built from TRBV19 and TRBJ1-2; 7 bases agree with TRBD1. CDR1 LNHDA and CDR2 SQIVND come from the germline V gene (reference sequence). This CDR3 spans 15 amino acids. J gave up 1 base and V 8 bases, and 10 bases lay outside the gene matches.

The V call is TRBV12-3 or TRBV12-4, the J call TRBJ1-3; TRBD1 might be the D (6 bases). The CDR3 covers 13 residues. The germline V and J ends were trimmed by 5 bases and 7 bases, with 12 bases remaining between them. The CDR3, as DNA: TGTGCCAGCAGTGCAAGCGGGGGCAACACCATATATTTT. This sequence encodes CASSASGGNTIYF.

This clone was detected once. This chain links TRBV5-1 with TRBJ2-3; 7 nucleotides align to TRBD1. Losses at the gene ends were 0 bases for V and 0 bases for J; bases not matched to a gene: 7. This CDR3 has 17 residues. Germline loops: CDR1 SGHRS, CDR2 YFSETQ. In nucleotides, the CDR3 is TGCGCCAGCAGCTTGGCCAGGGGGATGATTAGCACAGATACGCAGTATTTT. As protein: CASSLARGMISTDTQYF.

V and J are TRBV5-6 and TRBJ1-1; D perhaps matches TRBD1 (5 bases). The V gene's germline CDR1 is SGHDT and CDR2 YYEEEE. The CDR3 extends over 14 amino acids. Trimming pared 3 bases from V and 5 bases from J, leaving 14 bases between. In DNA, the CDR3 is TGTGCCAGCAGCTGGGGTCCGGGGGGGACTGAAGCTTTCTTT. Translation: CASSWGPGGTEAFF. Full variable domain (missing parts from reference TRBV5-6 and TRBJ1-1): DAGVTQSPTHLIKTRGQQVTLRCSPKSGHDTVSWYQQALGQGPQFIFQYYEEEERQRGNFPDRFSGHQFPNYSSELNVNALLLGDSALYLCASSWGPGGTEAFFGQGTRLTVV.

The chain uses TRBV28 and TRBJ1-1; 8 bases agree with TRBD1. CDR3 length equals 14 residues. Germline lookup yields CDR1 MDHEN and CDR2 SYDVKM. The junction had 4 bases not matched to a gene; V was cut back by 6 bases and J by 1 base. The CDR3 nucleotides are TGTGCCAGCAGCCCACAGGGGGAGAACACTGAAGCTTTCTTT. Translated, it gives CASSPQGENTEAFF. Full variable domain (remainder filled in from reference TRBV28 and TRBJ1-1): DVKVTQSSRYLVKRTGEKVFLECVQDMDHENMFWYRQDPGLGLRLIYFSYDVKMKEKGDIPEGYSVSREKKERFSLILESASTNQTSMYLCASSPQGENTEAFFGQGTRLTVV.

The J gene is TRBJ2-2, the V gene TRBV27; D possibly corresponds to TRBD1 (6 bases). CDR1 is MNHEY, CDR2 SMNVEV, per germline (reference sequence). This CDR3 has 15 residues. The V end lost 7 bases, the J end lost 7 bases, and 19 bases lay between the germline ends. The CDR3 spells CASIPTGLFGGELFF. The CDR3 DNA follows: TGTGCCAGCATACCTACAGGGCTCTTTGGCGGGGAGCTGTTTTTT.

The chain joins TRBV6-5 to TRBJ2-6; TRBD1 matches 9 bases. The germline V gene has CDR1 MNHEY and CDR2 SVGAGI. CDR3 length: 15 amino acids. Unmatched junction bases numbered 3, after V lost 6 bases and J lost 3 bases. The CDR3 nucleotides read TGTGCCAGCAGGACAGGGGGATATGGGGCCAACGTCCTGACTTTC. Translation: CASRTGGYGANVLTF.

This chain joins TRBV24-1 and TRBJ2-4, with 7 nucleotides matching TRBD1. Germline CDR1 KGHDR, CDR2 SFDVKD. This CDR3 spans 16 amino acids. The V segment lost 3 bases and the J segment 4 bases; nucleotides outside the gene matches: 8. CDR3 residues: CATSDASGTDKNIQYF. The CDR3 nucleotides read TGTGCCACCAGTGATGCCTCCGGGACAGATAAAAACATTCAGTACTTC.

The genes are TRBV28 and TRBJ2-7; TRBD1 matches at 9 bases. V lost 5 bases to trimming and J lost 3 bases; unmatched junction nucleotides: 11. There are 16 residues in the CDR3. Per germline, CDR1 MDHEN and CDR2 SYDVKM. CDR3 nucleotide sequence: TGTGCCAGCAGTCTACTGACCAGGACAGGGGACTACGAGCAGTACTTC. Amino acids: CASSLLTRTGDYEQYF.

This clone came up a few times. The J gene is TRBJ1-2, the V gene TRBV29-1, with 8 nucleotides matching TRBD1. This CDR3 region has 16 residues. V was pared by 3 bases and J by 1 base, with 10 bases of the junction left unmatched. The germline CDR1 and CDR2 sequences are SQVTM and ANQGSEA. CDR3 amino acids: CSVDPGQGLYNYGYTF. The CDR3 nucleotides are TGCAGCGTTGACCCCGGACAGGGACTATATAACTATGGCTACACCTTC. The full variable domain, rest sourced from reference TRBV29-1 and TRBJ1-2, is SAVISQKPSRDICQRGTSLTIQCQVDSQVTMMFWYRQQPGQSLTLIATANQGSEATYESGFVIDKFPISRPNLTFSTLTVSNMSPEDSSIYLCSVDPGQGLYNYGYTFGSGTRLTVV.

The J gene is TRBJ2-2, the V gene TRBV5-6; 9 bases line up with TRBD1. This CDR3 comprises 14 residues. J was trimmed by 6 bases and V by 7 bases; bases with no gene match: 7. Germline assignment: CDR1 SGHDT and CDR2 YYEEEE. CDR3 residues: CASRDRAYPGELFF. Here the CDR3 DNA reads TGTGCCAGCCGGGACAGGGCGTACCCCGGGGAGCTGTTTTTT.

The chain has TRBV12-3 or TRBV12-4 and TRBJ1-2; unclear D gene. The CDR3 contains 13 residues. V was clipped by 5 bases and J by 3 bases, with 10 bases between them. The CDR3, as DNA: TGTGCCAGCAGTCTTAGAGCTGACTATGGCTACACCTTC. Translated, it gives CASSLRADYGYTF.

The rearrangement links TRBV27 to TRBJ1-1; tentative D call: TRBD1 (5 bases). Germline CDR1 MNHEY, CDR2 SMNVEV (reference sequence). CDR3 length equals 13 residues. Trimming took off 0 bases at V and 7 bases at J, with 9 bases between the two ends. DNA of the CDR3: TGTGCCAGCAGTTTATCGGGGCAGCGTGAAGCTTTCTTT. Residues: CASSLSGQREAFF.